This entry describes one T cell receptor beta chain. Antigen specificity is unknown. The data were taken from a study of post-analysis software for immune sequencing data. General study results and limits: Five TRBV segments, including TRBV5-6, TRBV5-1 and TRBV20-1, were more frequent in patients than controls.

Unique molecular identifiers were present in the TCR beta cDNA libraries. A single record per CDR3 protein comes from TCRdb applying MiXCR to the PCR reads. The table includes approximately 660,000 distinct CDR3 sequences, 59% detected once. V lost 4 bases and J lost 0, with 8 bases in between. Germline CDR1 reads WNHNN; CDR2 reads SYGVQD (reference sequence). The CDR3 totals 14 residues. Sequencing was done on a sample of blood. This sequence joins TRBV10-1 and TRBJ2-3; D perhaps matches TRBD2 (5 bases). The sequence was collected from a girl aged 2 to 10 with multiple sclerosis. The CDR3 loop is CASSADYSTDTQYF. The CDR3 DNA reads as TGCGCCAGCAGTGCAGACTACAGCACAGATACGCAGTATTTT.